A single sample gave rise to the 5 T cell receptor beta chains below, sequenced in a study of OX40 agonist ivuxolimab in advanced cancers. Sequencing was performed with immunoSEQ multiplex PCR; in TCRdb, only in-frame clones are kept and a portion is missing. The profile covers 50,000 or so clones, with 80% to 90% appearing a single time and around a third taken by the ten largest. The material sequenced was CD4+ or CD8+ T cells sorted from blood, taken in a trial of the OX40 agonist ivuxolimab. Receptors originate from an adult with an advanced solid tumor such as melanoma, head and neck, liver or kidney cancer.

CDR3 sequence: CASSEGLTSGTSTDTQYF. The CDR3 DNA reads TGTGCCAGCAGTGAAGGACTGACTAGCGGGACTAGCACAGATACGCAGTATTTT. This chain connects TRBV2 to TRBJ2-3, with 11 bases lining up with TRBD2. This CDR3 is 18 amino acids long. CDR1 SNHLY and CDR2 FYNNEI come from the germline V gene. The ends lost 1 base at V and 0 bases at J; junction bases unmatched: 6.

This clone was observed a single time. The V call is TRBV30, the J call TRBJ1-6; D call uncertain. Trimming stripped 2 bases from V and 9 bases from J, with 5 bases between. This CDR3 spans 11 amino acids. Germline CDR1 reads GTSNPN; CDR2 reads SVGIG (reference sequence). The CDR3 bases are TGTGCCTGGAGTATCACTTCACCCCTCCACTTT. Translation: CAWSITSPLHF.

J is TRBJ2-2 and V is TRBV29-1, with D tentatively TRBD1 or TRBD2 (5 bases each). There are 13 residues in the CDR3. CDR1 is SQVTM, CDR2 ANQGSEA, per germline. DNA of the CDR3: TGCACCACCCGGGACGGGAACACCGGGGAGCTGTTTTTT. Amino acid sequence: CTTRDGNTGELFF.

The V and J genes are TRBV5-8 and TRBJ2-1; D call uncertain. The V gene's germline CDR1 is SGHTS and CDR2 YDEGEE. V gave up 0 bases and J gave up 7 bases, with 8 bases separating them. CDR3 length: 13 residues. CDR3 residues: CASSLDGGNEQFF. The CDR3 nucleotides read TGTGCCAGCAGCTTGGACGGTGGGAATGAGCAGTTCTTC.

The gene calls are TRBV7-8 and TRBJ2-5; 7 bases agree with TRBD1. With the DNA end fitting TRBJ2-7 better, the J assignment may be wrong. Germline assignment: CDR1 SGHVS and CDR2 FQNEAQ. The CDR3 has 15 amino acids. CDR3 in amino acids: CASSVYLGTDYEQYF. CDR3 nucleotides: TGTGCCAGCAGCGTCTACCTCGGGACAGACTACGAGCAGTACTTC.